Shown below are 20 T cell receptor beta chains from a single sample sequenced in a study of monozygotic twins with inflammatory bowel disease. One entry per CDR3 protein, without DNA, is what TCRdb gives after re-calling the 5' RACE reads. Recorded here are nearly 450,000 distinct CDR3 sequences; the top ten clones represent about 2.2%. Sequences were obtained from blood. These receptor sequences come from a human donor with ulcerative colitis or Crohn's disease, or a healthy co-twin of an affected twin (not recorded which).

CDR3 sequence reads: CSVGLVRGGTGELFF. This chain connects TRBV29-1 to TRBJ2-2; TCRdb selects TRBD1, and the lack of DNA leaves this call unchecked. The CDR3 has 15 amino acids. In germline, CDR1 is SQVTM, CDR2 ANQGSEA.

The chain joins TRBV3-1 to TRBJ1-2. The CDR3 contains 13 residues. Germline lookup yields CDR1 LGHDT and CDR2 YNNKEL (reference sequence). The CDR3 protein is CASSQEMVHGYTF. The complete variable domain, with remaining parts taken from reference TRBV3-1 and TRBJ1-2, reads DTAVSQTPKYLVTQMGNDKSIKCEQNLGHDTMYWYKQDSKKFLKIMFSYNNKELIINETVPNRFSPKSPDKAHLNLHINSLELGDSAVYFCASSQEMVHGYTFGSGTRLTVV.

This chain connects TRBV29-1 to TRBJ2-3; checking the TCRdb D call of TRBD2 is not possible without DNA. The CDR3 loop spans 11 amino acids. The germline CDR1 and CDR2 sequences are SQVTM and ANQGSEA. This chain's CDR3 is CCGGTTDTQYF.

V and J are TRBV5-4 and TRBJ2-7; the TCRdb D gene call, TRBD1, has no DNA to confirm it. The CDR3 covers 15 residues. Per germline, CDR1 SGHNT and CDR2 YYREEE (reference sequence). CDR3 loop: CASSLAGTGSNEQYF.

V and J are TRBV7-2 and TRBJ1-5; TCRdb selects TRBD1, and the lack of DNA leaves this call unchecked. Germline values: CDR1 SGHTA, CDR2 FQGNSA. The CDR3 contains 14 residues. The CDR3 sequence is CASSLKGRNQPQHF.

This chain uses TRBV20-1 with TRBJ2-3. This CDR3 spans 13 amino acids. Germline CDR1 is DFQATT and CDR2 is SNEGSKA (reference sequence). The CDR3 spells CSVSSRNGDTQYF.

The V gene is TRBV4-2, the J gene TRBJ1-4. Germline CDR1 is LGHNA and CDR2 is YNFKEQ. The CDR3 sequence is 17 residues long. The CDR3 sequence is CASSQVFQLGTNEKLLF.

The rearrangement links TRBV3-1 to TRBJ2-5; the D gene TCRdb calls, TRBD1, cannot be checked with no DNA. The CDR3 runs 14 residues. Germline loops: CDR1 LGHDT, CDR2 YNNKEL (reference sequence). The CDR3 sequence: CASRSTGGQETQYF.

The V call is TRBV5-4, the J call TRBJ2-1. Germline values: CDR1 SGHNT, CDR2 YYREEE (reference sequence). The CDR3 spans 15 residues. CDR3 region: CASSLSWGAYNEQFF. The full variable domain, rest sourced from reference TRBV5-4 and TRBJ2-1, is ETGVTQSPTHLIKTRGQQVTLRCSSQSGHNTVSWYQQALGQGPQFIFQYYREEENGRGNFPPRFSGLQFPNYSSELNVNALELDDSALYLCASSLSWGAYNEQFFGPGTRLTVL.

This CDR3 is CASSRGQGGNQPQHF. The chain uses TRBV12-3 or TRBV12-4 and TRBJ1-5; the D gene TCRdb calls, TRBD1, cannot be checked with no DNA. The CDR3 has 15 residues.

This chain joins TRBV14 and TRBJ1-1. Germline values: CDR1 SGHDN, CDR2 FVKESK. CDR3 size: 15 residues. The CDR3 protein is CASSQGPLLNTEAFF.

V usage is TRBV3-1 and J usage is TRBJ2-5; TCRdb lists TRBD1, though no DNA is available to test this call. The CDR3 spans 15 residues. Germline lookup yields CDR1 LGHDT and CDR2 YNNKEL (reference sequence). CDR3 residues: CASSHSALGRETQYF.

The chain has TRBV5-6 and TRBJ2-3; TCRdb reports TRBD2, a call that lacks DNA to check it against. Germline CDR1 SGHDT, CDR2 YYEEEE. The CDR3 length is 17 residues. The CDR3 reads CASSPPRQSGRAGTQYF.

The chain recombines TRBV27 with TRBJ2-3. Germline values: CDR1 MNHEY, CDR2 SMNVEV (reference sequence). The CDR3 covers 14 residues. The CDR3 here is CASSLGHSADTQYF.

This chain uses TRBV7-9 with TRBJ1-3; TCRdb's D call of TRBD1 is untestable without DNA. CDR3 length: 13 amino acids. Germline assignment: CDR1 SEHNR and CDR2 FQNEAQ (reference sequence). CDR3 region: CASVTGIGNTIYF. The whole variable domain, filled in from reference TRBV7-9 and TRBJ1-3, reads DTGVSQNPRHKITKRGQNVTFRCDPISEHNRLYWYRQTLGQGPEFLTYFQNEAQLEKSRLLSDRFSAERPKGSFSTLEIQRTEQGDSAMYLCASVTGIGNTIYFGEGSWLTVV.

The chain joins TRBV7-2 to TRBJ2-5; the D gene TCRdb calls, TRBD1, cannot be checked with no DNA. Germline CDR1 and CDR2: SGHTA and FQGNSA. The CDR3 is 15 residues long. The CDR3 is CASSLRRGPEETQYF.

The chain carries TRBV20-1 and TRBJ2-1; without DNA, the TCRdb call of TRBD2 cannot be checked. CDR1 is DFQATT, CDR2 SNEGSKA, per germline (reference sequence). The CDR3 consists of 17 residues. The CDR3: CSARVLLGLAGGNEQFF.

The rearrangement links TRBV7-6 to TRBJ1-2. CDR3 length: 13 residues. Germline-derived CDR1 and CDR2 are SGHVS and FNYEAQ. This chain's CDR3 is CASSYREAYGYTF.

The chain is built from TRBV19 and TRBJ2-1; the D call from TCRdb, TRBD1, cannot be confirmed without DNA. The CDR3 has 15 amino acids. From germline, CDR1 is LNHDA and CDR2 SQIVND (reference sequence). CDR3 amino acids: CASIRGQGSYNEQFF.

The chain carries TRBV27 and TRBJ2-7; TCRdb designates TRBD1, a call that cannot be tested without DNA. The CDR3 runs 14 residues. CDR1 is MNHEY and CDR2 is SMNVEV in the germline V gene (reference sequence). The CDR3 sequence: CASSLGTGVYEQYF.